This entry concerns a single T cell receptor beta chain. This record belongs to a study of blood T cell repertoires in COVID-19. Background on the study: Collection of acute and convalescent COVID-19 samples took place in the United States, Italy and Spain.

Looked up from germline, CDR1 is SGHAT and CDR2 is FQNNGV. This CDR3 region has 15 residues. The junction had 8 bases not matched to a gene; V was cut back by 4 bases and J by 6 bases. Using immunoSEQ multiplex PCR, the repertoire was profiled, and TCRdb retains in-frame clones only, with some absent. The sample includes 200,000 to 300,000 clones, about four fifths seen only once; the top ten take 3.4%. The chain has TRBV11-2 and TRBJ2-1, with TRBD2 matching 8 bases. The sequenced sample consisted of peripheral blood. This receptor was taken from a woman aged 18-35 years with acute or convalescent COVID-19. CDR3 loop: CASSSTGTSSNEQFF. CDR3 nucleotide sequence: TGTGCCAGCAGCTCAACCGGGACTAGTTCCAATGAGCAGTTCTTC.